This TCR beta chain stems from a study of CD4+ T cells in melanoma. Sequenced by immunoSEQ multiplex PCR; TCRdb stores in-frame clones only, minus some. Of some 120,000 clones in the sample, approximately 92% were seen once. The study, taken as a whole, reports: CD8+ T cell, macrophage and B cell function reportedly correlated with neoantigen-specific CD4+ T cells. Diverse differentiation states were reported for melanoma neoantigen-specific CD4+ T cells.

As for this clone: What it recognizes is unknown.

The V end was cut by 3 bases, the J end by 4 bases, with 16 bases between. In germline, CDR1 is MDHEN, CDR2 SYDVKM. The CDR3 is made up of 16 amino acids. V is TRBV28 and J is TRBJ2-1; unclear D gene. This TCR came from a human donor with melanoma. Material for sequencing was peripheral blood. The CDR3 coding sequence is TGTGCCAGCAGTTTCCACCATTCGGATTTTTACAATGAGCAGTTCTTC. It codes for CASSFHHSDFYNEQFF.